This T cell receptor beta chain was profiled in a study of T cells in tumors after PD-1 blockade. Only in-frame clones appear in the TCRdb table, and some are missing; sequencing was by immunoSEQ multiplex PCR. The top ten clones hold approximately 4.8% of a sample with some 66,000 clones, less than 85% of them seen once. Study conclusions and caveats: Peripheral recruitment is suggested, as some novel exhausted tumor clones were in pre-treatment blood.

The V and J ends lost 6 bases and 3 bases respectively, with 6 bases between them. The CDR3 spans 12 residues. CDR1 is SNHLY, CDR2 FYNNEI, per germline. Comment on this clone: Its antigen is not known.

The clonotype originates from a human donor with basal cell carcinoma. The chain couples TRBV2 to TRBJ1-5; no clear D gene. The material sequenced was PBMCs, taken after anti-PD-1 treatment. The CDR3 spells CASSADNQPQHF. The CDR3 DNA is TGTGCCAGCAGCGCGGACAATCAGCCCCAGCATTTT.